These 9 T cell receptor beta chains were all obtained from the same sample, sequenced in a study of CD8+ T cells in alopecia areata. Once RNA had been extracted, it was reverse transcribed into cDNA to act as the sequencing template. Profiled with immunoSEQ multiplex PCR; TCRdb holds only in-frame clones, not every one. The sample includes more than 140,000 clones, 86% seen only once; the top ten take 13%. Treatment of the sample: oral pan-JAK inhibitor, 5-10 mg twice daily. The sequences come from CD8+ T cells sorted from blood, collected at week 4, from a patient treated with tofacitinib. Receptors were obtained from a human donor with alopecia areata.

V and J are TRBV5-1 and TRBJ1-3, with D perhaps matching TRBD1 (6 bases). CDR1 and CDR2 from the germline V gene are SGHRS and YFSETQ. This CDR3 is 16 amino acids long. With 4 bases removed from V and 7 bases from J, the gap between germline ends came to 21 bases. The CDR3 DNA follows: TGCGCCAGCAGCAACGACCCTCAACAGGGTGGTAACACCATATATTTT. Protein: CASSNDPQQGGNTIYF.

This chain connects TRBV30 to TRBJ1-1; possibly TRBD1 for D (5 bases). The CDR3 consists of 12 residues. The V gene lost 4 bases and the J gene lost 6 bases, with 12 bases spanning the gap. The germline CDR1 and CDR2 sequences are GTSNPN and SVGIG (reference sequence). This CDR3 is CAWTSGGAEAFF. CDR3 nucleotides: TGTGCCTGGACTTCGGGGGGGGCTGAAGCTTTCTTT.

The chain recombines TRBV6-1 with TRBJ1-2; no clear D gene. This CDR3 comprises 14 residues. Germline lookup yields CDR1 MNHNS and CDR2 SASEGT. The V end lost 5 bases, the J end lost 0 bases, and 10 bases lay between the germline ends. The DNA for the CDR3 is TGTGCCAGCAGTACAGTTACTACTAACTATGGCTACACCTTC. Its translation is CASSTVTTNYGYTF.

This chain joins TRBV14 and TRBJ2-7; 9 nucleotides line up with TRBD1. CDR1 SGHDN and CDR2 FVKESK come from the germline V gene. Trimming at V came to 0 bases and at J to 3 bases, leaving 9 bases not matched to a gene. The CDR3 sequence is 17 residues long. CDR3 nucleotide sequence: TGTGCCAGCAGCCAAGATTGGGACAGGGCGTCGATCTACGAGCAGTACTTC. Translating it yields CASSQDWDRASIYEQYF.

CDR3 sequence reads: CASSLWGDEQFF. In DNA, the CDR3 is TGTGCCAGCAGCCTATGGGGGGATGAGCAGTTCTTC. The genes are TRBV2 and TRBJ2-1, with a possible D match to TRBD2 (6 bases). CDR3 length: 12 amino acids. V dropped 6 bases and J dropped 8 bases, with 11 bases sitting between them. Germline V CDR1 and CDR2: SNHLY, FYNNEI. The entire variable domain, with the rest obtained from reference TRBV2 and TRBJ2-1, is as follows: EPEVTQTPSHQVTQMGQEVILRCVPISNHLYFYWYRQILGQKVEFLVSFYNNEISEKSEIFDDQFSVERPDGSNFTLKIRSTKLEDSAMYFCASSLWGDEQFFGPGTRLTVL.

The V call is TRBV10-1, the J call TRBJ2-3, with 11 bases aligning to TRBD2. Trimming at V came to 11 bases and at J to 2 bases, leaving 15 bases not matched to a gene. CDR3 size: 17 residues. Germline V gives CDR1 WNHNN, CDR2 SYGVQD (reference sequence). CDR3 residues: CARGLAESPTVTDTQYF. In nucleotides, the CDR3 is TGCGCCCGGGGACTAGCGGAGAGCCCTACCGTCACAGATACGCAGTATTTT.

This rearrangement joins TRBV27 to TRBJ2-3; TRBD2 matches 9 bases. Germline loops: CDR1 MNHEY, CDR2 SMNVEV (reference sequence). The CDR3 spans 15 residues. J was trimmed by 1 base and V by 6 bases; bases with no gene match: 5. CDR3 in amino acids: CASSPPSGGTDTQYF. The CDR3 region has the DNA TGTGCCAGCAGCCCTCCTAGCGGGGGCACAGATACGCAGTATTTT.

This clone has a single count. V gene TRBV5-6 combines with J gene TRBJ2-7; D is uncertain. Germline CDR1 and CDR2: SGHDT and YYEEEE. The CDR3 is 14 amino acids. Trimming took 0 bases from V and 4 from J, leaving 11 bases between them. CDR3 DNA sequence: TGTGCCAGCAGCTTGGAAGGGTTACAGTACGAGCAGTACTTC. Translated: CASSLEGLQYEQYF.

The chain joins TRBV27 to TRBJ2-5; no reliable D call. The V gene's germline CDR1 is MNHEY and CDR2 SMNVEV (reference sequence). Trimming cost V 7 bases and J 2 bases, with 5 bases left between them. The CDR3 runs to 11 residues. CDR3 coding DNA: TGTGCCAGCAATTTTCAAGAGACCCAGTACTTC. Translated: CASNFQETQYF.